This T cell receptor beta chain was profiled in a study of regulatory T cells in long-lasting Graves disease. Arm-PCR of CDR3 regions and iRepertoire HTBI primers were used to build TCR beta libraries. TCRdb analysed the multiplex PCR reads with MiXCR anew, one entry per CDR3 protein. Of about 470,000 distinct CDR3 sequences in the sample, less than 25% are singletons; the top ten hold about 7.8%. This clonotype was recorded at least ten times. V dropped 5 bases and J dropped 3 bases, with 14 bases sitting between them. The CDR3 loop spans 14 amino acids. Germline V lookup: CDR1 MDHEN, CDR2 SYDVKM. Time point in this sample: persistent/refractory GD, antithyroid drugs over 5 years with positive TRAb. TCR sequences were obtained from RNA taken from PBMCs.

The rearrangement joins TRBV28 to TRBJ2-7; tentatively, D is TRBD2 (6 bases). The input for sequencing was peripheral blood mononuclear cells (PBMCs), taken when the disease was refractory, from a patient treated with antithyroid drugs. This TCR was recovered from a female donor with Graves disease. The CDR3 coding sequence is TGTGCCAGCAGTCCGCGGGGTAGCTACTACGAGCAGTACTTC. Residues: CASSPRGSYYEQYF. Full variable domain (outside the CDR3, taken from reference TRBV28 and TRBJ2-7): DVKVTQSSRYLVKRTGEKVFLECVQDMDHENMFWYRQDPGLGLRLIYFSYDVKMKEKGDIPEGYSVSREKKERFSLILESASTNQTSMYLCASSPRGSYYEQYFGPGTRLTVT.